Below are 12 T cell receptor beta chains sequenced from a single sample in a study of CD8 T cells in ankylosing spondylitis. TCRdb called the 5' RACE reads again in MiXCR, with one record for every CDR3 protein. In the table there are about 140,000 distinct CDR3 sequences, about 8% of which are singletons. The sequencing input was synovial fluid, either unsorted or a sorted T cell fraction (not recorded which). The source of these receptors is a male donor with ankylosing spondylitis.

This clonotype was counted many times. The genes are TRBV5-1 and TRBJ2-1, with 7 bases identical to TRBD2. Germline V gene data show CDR1 as SGHRS and CDR2 as YFSETQ. The CDR3 has 14 amino acids. V was clipped by 2 bases and J by 5 bases; unmatched bases: 4. In DNA, the CDR3 is TGCGCCAGCAGCTTAACAGCGGGAAACAATGAGCAGTTCTTC. It encodes CASSLTAGNNEQFF.

This clonotype came up a few times. The genes are TRBV7-9 and TRBJ1-1; unclear D gene. V gave up 1 base and J gave up 11 bases, with 11 bases separating them. The germline V gene encodes CDR1 SEHNR and CDR2 FQNEAQ (reference sequence). This CDR3 is built from 12 residues. CDR3 in DNA: TGTGCCAGCAGCTTAGATGAGGACGTGGCTTTCTTT. Translation gives CASSLDEDVAFF.

This clonotype was seen at least ten times. Written as DNA, the CDR3 is TGTGCCAGCAGCAAAGTCCGACGGATAATGAGGAGCACAGATACGCAGTATTTT. Amino acids: CASSKVRRIMRSTDTQYF. The chain is built from TRBV21-1 and TRBJ2-3. TRBV21-1 is a pseudogene locus. The CDR3 covers 18 residues.

The genes are TRBV2 and TRBJ2-5, with D hard to call. Per germline, CDR1 SNHLY and CDR2 FYNNEI. The CDR3 contains 14 residues. V was trimmed by 5 bases and J by 0 bases, leaving 10 bases between them. The CDR3 spells CASSRSQNQETQYF. For the CDR3, the DNA is TGTGCCAGCAGTAGATCTCAGAACCAAGAGACCCAGTACTTC.

This clonotype was picked up many times. At one end, the junction sequence differs from germline, possibly due to a read error. V gene TRBV7-7 combines with J gene TRBJ2-1; 11 nucleotides align to TRBD2. Germline V gene lookup returns CDR1 SSHAT and CDR2 FNYEAQ (reference sequence). This CDR3 has 16 amino acids. In DNA form, the CDR3 reads TGTGCTAGCAGCTTATATGAAAGTCTAGCGGGAGGCGCGCAGTTCTTC. It is translated as CASSLYESLAGGAQFF.

This clonotype was recorded many times. The chain carries TRBV11-2 and TRBJ2-1; D may be TRBD1 (5 bases). The germline V gene has CDR1 SGHAT and CDR2 FQNNGV. The CDR3 sequence is 15 residues long. The V end lost 1 base, the J end lost 12 bases, and 19 bases lay between the germline ends. The CDR3 here is CASSLVSRLFGAQFF. The CDR3 bases are TGTGCCAGCAGCTTAGTTAGTCGGCTATTTGGGGCGCAGTTCTTC. The variable domain in full, with the rest retrieved from reference TRBV11-2 and TRBJ2-1, is EAGVAQSPRYKIIEKRQSVAFWCNPISGHATLYWYQQILGQGPKLLIQFQNNGVVDDSQLPKDRFSAERLKGVDSTLKIQPAKLEDSAVYLCASSLVSRLFGAQFFGPGTRLTVL.

This clonotype appeared a few times. The chain links TRBV20-1 to TRBJ2-1, with 11 nucleotides matching TRBD2. This CDR3 region has 16 residues. Trimming at V came to 6 bases and at J to 7 bases, leaving 14 bases not matched to a gene. Germline V gene data show CDR1 as DFQATT and CDR2 as SNEGSKA (reference sequence). The CDR3 reads CSAQRGELAGDNEQFF. The CDR3 DNA reads TGCAGTGCCCAGCGAGGGGAACTAGCGGGGGATAATGAGCAGTTCTTC.

Ten or more counts support this clonotype. The chain has TRBV2 and TRBJ2-7; no firm D call. The V end lost 2 bases, the J end lost 7 bases, and 6 bases lay between the germline ends. The germline CDR1 and CDR2 sequences are SNHLY and FYNNEI. CDR3 size: 11 residues. CDR3: CASSEWGEQYF. DNA for the CDR3: TGTGCCAGCAGTGAATGGGGAGAGCAGTACTTC. The complete variable domain, with remaining parts taken from reference TRBV2 and TRBJ2-7, reads EPEVTQTPSHQVTQMGQEVILRCVPISNHLYFYWYRQILGQKVEFLVSFYNNEISEKSEIFDDQFSVERPDGSNFTLKIRSTKLEDSAMYFCASSEWGEQYFGPGTRLTVT.

This clonotype was observed a handful of times. The chain's CDR3 is CASSLNRYEQYF. The DNA of the CDR3 is TGTGCCAGCAGCTTAAATCGCTACGAGCAGTACTTC. This sequence joins TRBV11-2 and TRBJ2-7, with D hard to call. The V end lost 2 bases, the J end lost 3 bases, and 5 bases lay between the germline ends. The CDR3 contains 12 residues. Germline values: CDR1 SGHAT, CDR2 FQNNGV.

The table lists this clonotype with a few counts. J is TRBJ2-2 and V is TRBV5-1; 8 positions agree with TRBD1. Germline CDR1 is SGHRS and CDR2 is YFSETQ. Trimming at V came to 5 bases and at J to 3 bases, leaving 3 bases not matched to a gene. The CDR3 covers 14 residues. The CDR3 here is CASRDRVDTGELFF. CDR3 DNA: TGCGCCAGCAGGGACAGGGTTGACACCGGGGAGCTGTTTTTT.

This chain connects TRBV20-1 to TRBJ2-7; D assignment may be TRBD1 or TRBD2 (5 bases each). Germline lookup yields CDR1 DFQATT and CDR2 SNEGSKA (reference sequence). V was clipped by 5 bases and J by 2 bases, with 16 bases between them. CDR3 length: 14 residues. The CDR3 loop is CSAWDPRNAYEQYF. CDR3 coding DNA: TGCAGTGCTTGGGACCCCCGGAACGCCTACGAGCAGTACTTC.

This clonotype came up a few times. The chain couples TRBV5-5 to TRBJ2-1; 12 nucleotides agree with TRBD2. The CDR3 loop spans 17 amino acids. V shed 1 base, J shed 9 bases, and the junction held 11 bases outside the gene matches. Germline V CDR1 and CDR2: SGHKS, YYEKEE (reference sequence). The DNA for the CDR3 is TGTGCCAGCAGCTTGTTCAGGCGACTAGCGGGGGAGGGTGAGCAGTTCTTC. It specifies CASSLFRRLAGEGEQFF.